Included here is one TCR beta chain sequence, with context. V was trimmed by 4 bases and J by 5 bases, leaving 8 bases between them. The CDR3 has 13 amino acids. Germline V gives CDR1 SGHDN, CDR2 FVKESK. The data originate from a study of blood T cell repertoires in COVID-19. How the authors handled the data: Reference gene primer amplification in the assay estimated nucleated cell counts. Data came from immunoSEQ multiplex PCR; TCRdb stores just in-frame clones and leaves some out. V and J calls and clone size are those listed in that table; D and trimming were worked out from the DNA. Of 150,000 to 200,000 clones in the sample, around 85% were seen once.

The source of this sequence is a man in his fifties or sixties with COVID-19, enrolled during active disease. The chain is built from TRBV14 and TRBJ1-4; the D gene is possibly TRBD1 (6 bases). The sequenced material came from peripheral blood. CDR3 bases: TGTGCCAGCAGCCGGGGGCAGAATGAAAAACTGTTTTTT. Its translation: CASSRGQNEKLFF.